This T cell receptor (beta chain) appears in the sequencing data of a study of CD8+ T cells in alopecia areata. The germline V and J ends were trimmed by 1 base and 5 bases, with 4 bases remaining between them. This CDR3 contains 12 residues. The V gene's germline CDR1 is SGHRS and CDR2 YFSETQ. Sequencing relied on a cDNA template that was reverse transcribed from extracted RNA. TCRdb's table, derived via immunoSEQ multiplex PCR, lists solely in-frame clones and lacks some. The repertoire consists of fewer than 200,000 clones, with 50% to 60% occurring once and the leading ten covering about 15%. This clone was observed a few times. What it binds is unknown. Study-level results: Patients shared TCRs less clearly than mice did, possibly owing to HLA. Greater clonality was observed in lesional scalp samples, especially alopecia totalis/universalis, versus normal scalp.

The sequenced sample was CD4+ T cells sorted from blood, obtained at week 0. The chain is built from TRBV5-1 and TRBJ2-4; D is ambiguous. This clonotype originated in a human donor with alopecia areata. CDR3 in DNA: TGCGCCAGCAGCTTGTCAGAAAACATTCAGTACTTC. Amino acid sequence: CASSLSENIQYF.